Listed below are T cell receptor beta chains from one sample, sequenced in a study of cytomegalovirus exposure and HLA in healthy donors. Method: immunoSEQ multiplex PCR; TCRdb's copy keeps in-frame clones and lacks some. This sample carries 150,000 to 200,000 clones, roughly 87% of them seen once, and the ten largest clones take about 3.8%. Sequencing used PBMCs. The receptors were gathered from a man aged 50 to 60 in good health and CMV-seropositive. Both conserved end residues are part of each CDR3. A D gene is named only where the DNA matches it firmly. Rows give clone size only sometimes, using once, few, many, or a class for an expanded clone.

J gene: TRBJ1-1
D gene: -
V gene: TRBV2
clone size: few
CDR3 DNA: TGTGCCACCCGACGGGGGAAGGATGCTTTCTTT
CDR3 protein: CATRRGKDAFF

J gene: TRBJ1-1
D gene: TRBD1
V gene: TRBV11-1
clone size: -
CDR3 DNA: TGTGCCAGCAGCTTCTTGGGACAGGGACTAAAGAACACTGAAGCTTTCTTT
CDR3 protein: CASSFLGQGLKNTEAFF

J gene: TRBJ1-2
D gene: TRBD1
V gene: TRBV2
clone size: once
CDR3 DNA: TGTGCCAGCAGTGACTCCCCTGGGGGACAGGGGGCGGCTTATGGCTACACCTTC
CDR3 protein: CASSDSPGGQGAAYGYTF

J gene: TRBJ1-1
D gene: -
V gene: TRBV27
clone size: -
CDR3 DNA: TGTGCCAGCAGTTTGGGGGGGGGAGTTGAAGCTTTCTTT
CDR3 protein: CASSLGGGVEAFF

J gene: TRBJ2-7
D gene: -
V gene: TRBV5-1
clone size: once
CDR3 DNA: TGCGCCAGCAGCTCGGACGGGAACTACGAGCAGTACTTC
CDR3 protein: CASSSDGNYEQYF

J gene: TRBJ1-1
D gene: TRBD1
V gene: TRBV10-3
clone size: few
CDR3 DNA: TGTGCCATCAGCAGGGGGGCGGGGAGGGAAGCTTTCTTT
CDR3 protein: CAISRGAGREAFF

J gene: TRBJ2-1
D gene: -
V gene: TRBV2
clone size: -
CDR3 DNA: TGTGCCAGCAGTGAACTTCCCTATGAGCAGTTCTTC
CDR3 protein: CASSELPYEQFF

J gene: TRBJ2-1
D gene: -
V gene: TRBV14
clone size: -
CDR3 DNA: TGTGCCAGCAGCCCGGGACTCTCCTACAATGAGCAGTTCTTC
CDR3 protein: CASSPGLSYNEQFF

J gene: TRBJ2-4
D gene: -
V gene: TRBV7-2
clone size: once
CDR3 DNA: TGTGCCAGCAGCTTAGGTGGAGGGGTTGGGAACATTCAGTACTTC
CDR3 protein: CASSLGGGVGNIQYF

J gene: TRBJ2-1
D gene: TRBD2
V gene: TRBV27
clone size: -
CDR3 DNA: TGTGCCAGCAGTTTATATGGGACTAGCGTATACAATGCGCAGTTCTTC
CDR3 protein: CASSLYGTSVYNAQFF

J gene: TRBJ2-7
D gene: -
V gene: TRBV16
clone size: -
CDR3 DNA: TGTGCCAGCAGCCAATCCATGGAGGCCTACGAGCAGTACTTC
CDR3 protein: CASSQSMEAYEQYF

J gene: TRBJ1-6
D gene: -
V gene: TRBV28
clone size: -
CDR3 DNA: TGTGCCAGCAGAAACCGGGACACCCGGAATAATTCACCCCTCCACTTT
CDR3 protein: CASRNRDTRNNSPLHF

J gene: TRBJ1-4
D gene: -
V gene: TRBV28
clone size: -
CDR3 DNA: TGTGCCAGCAGTTTCCGGACAAGGGCCGAAGAAAAACTGTTTTTT
CDR3 protein: CASSFRTRAEEKLFF

J gene: TRBJ1-1
D gene: -
V gene: TRBV2
clone size: -
CDR3 DNA: TGTGCCAGCAGTGAAGCCTACACTGAAGCTTTCTTT
CDR3 protein: CASSEAYTEAFF

J gene: TRBJ2-1
D gene: TRBD2
V gene: TRBV4-3
clone size: -
CDR3 DNA: TGCGCCAGCAGCCGAGGGACTAGCGGGGGGGGATACAATGAGCAGTTCTTC
CDR3 protein: CASSRGTSGGGYNEQFF

J gene: TRBJ2-1
D gene: TRBD2
V gene: TRBV9
clone size: -
CDR3 DNA: TGTGCCAGCAGCGGTGGAGCGGGATCGGGGGATGAGCAGTTCTTC
CDR3 protein: CASSGGAGSGDEQFF

J gene: TRBJ2-2
D gene: TRBD2
V gene: TRBV29-1
clone size: -
CDR3 DNA: TGCAGCGTCCAGAGGACTAGCGGGAGTGCCGGGGAGCTGTTTTTT
CDR3 protein: CSVQRTSGSAGELFF

J gene: TRBJ1-1
D gene: -
V gene: TRBV11-2
clone size: -
CDR3 DNA: TGTGCCAGCAGCTTTCTTTTGCAGGGCCGGATCACTGAAGCTTTCTTT
CDR3 protein: CASSFLLQGRITEAFF

J gene: TRBJ2-1
D gene: TRBD2
V gene: TRBV30
clone size: -
CDR3 DNA: TGTGCCTGGAGTGTAGGGACTAGCGGCTACAATGAGCAGTTCTTC
CDR3 protein: CAWSVGTSGYNEQFF

J gene: TRBJ2-5
D gene: -
V gene: TRBV28
clone size: -
CDR3 DNA: TGTGCCAGCAGTATAGTGTCGCAAGAGACCCAGTACTTC
CDR3 protein: CASSIVSQETQYF

J gene: TRBJ2-7
D gene: -
V gene: TRBV6-6
clone size: few
CDR3 DNA: TGTGCCAGCAGTTTCTCTTACCCCGACTCGTACTACGAGCAGTACTTC
CDR3 protein: CASSFSYPDSYYEQYF

J gene: TRBJ2-1
D gene: TRBD2
V gene: TRBV27
clone size: -
CDR3 DNA: TGTGCCAGCACTGCAGCGGGAGGGCCCGCGGGCAATGAGCAGTTCTTC
CDR3 protein: CASTAAGGPAGNEQFF

J gene: TRBJ1-1
D gene: TRBD1
V gene: TRBV18
clone size: -
CDR3 DNA: TGTGCCAGCTCACCAGCGGACAGGGCTGGAACTGAAGCTTTCTTT
CDR3 protein: CASSPADRAGTEAFF

J gene: TRBJ2-3
D gene: TRBD2
V gene: TRBV7-8
clone size: -
CDR3 DNA: TGTGCCGCGAGTTCCCTAGGGGTCGGGAGGGTTACGCAGTATTTT
CDR3 protein: CAASSLGVGRVTQYF

J gene: TRBJ2-7
D gene: -
V gene: TRBV28
clone size: -
CDR3 DNA: TGTGCCAGCAGTTTAGTCCCGGGGAGTGGGGAAGGCCACGAGCAGTACTTC
CDR3 protein: CASSLVPGSGEGHEQYF

J gene: TRBJ2-2
D gene: -
V gene: TRBV7-9
clone size: -
CDR3 DNA: TGTGCCAGCAGCCAAACACAGGGTTCGGGCACCGGGGAGCTGTTTTTT
CDR3 protein: CASSQTQGSGTGELFF

J gene: TRBJ1-2
D gene: -
V gene: TRBV4-1
clone size: -
CDR3 DNA: TGCGCCAGCAGCCAAGAGCAAGGCAGGGAAAGCTATGGCTACACCTTC
CDR3 protein: CASSQEQGRESYGYTF

J gene: TRBJ1-5
D gene: -
V gene: TRBV5-1
clone size: -
CDR3 DNA: TGCGCCAGCAGCTTGGGAGGGTCCGGTCAGCCCCAGCATTTT
CDR3 protein: CASSLGGSGQPQHF

J gene: TRBJ2-3
D gene: -
V gene: TRBV10-3
clone size: -
CDR3 DNA: TGTGCCATCAGTGTCTCTAGCACAGATACGCAGTATTTT
CDR3 protein: CAISVSSTDTQYF

J gene: TRBJ2-7
D gene: TRBD2
V gene: TRBV4-2
clone size: -
CDR3 DNA: TGTGCCAGCAGCCAAGTGACTAGCGGGGCCTCCTACGAGCAGTACTTC
CDR3 protein: CASSQVTSGASYEQYF

J gene: TRBJ2-3
D gene: TRBD2
V gene: TRBV15
clone size: -
CDR3 DNA: TGTGCCACCAGCAGCGGGGGGGCCGGTAGAGATACGCAGTATTTT
CDR3 protein: CATSSGGAGRDTQYF

J gene: TRBJ2-2
D gene: -
V gene: TRBV5-1
clone size: -
CDR3 DNA: TGCGCCAGCAGGCTGGCCAGGGGTTTGGACACCGGGGAGCTGTTTTTT
CDR3 protein: CASRLARGLDTGELFF

J gene: TRBJ2-7
D gene: -
V gene: TRBV28
clone size: -
CDR3 DNA: TGTGCCAGCAGCCCACAGGGTTACGAGCAGTACTTC
CDR3 protein: CASSPQGYEQYF

J gene: TRBJ2-7
D gene: -
V gene: TRBV21-1
clone size: -
CDR3 DNA: TGTGCCAGCAGCAAGGAAAGGGGCAACGAGCAGTACTTC
CDR3 protein: CASSKERGNEQYF

J gene: TRBJ2-7
D gene: TRBD1
V gene: TRBV7-9
clone size: -
CDR3 DNA: TGTGCCAGCAGCGTAGGGTTTGCCGGGACAGCCGAGCAGTACTTC
CDR3 protein: CASSVGFAGTAEQYF

J gene: TRBJ2-1
D gene: -
V gene: TRBV18
clone size: -
CDR3 DNA: TGTGCCAGCTCACCGAGAACAGGGTCCCCGTACAATGAGCAGTTCTTC
CDR3 protein: CASSPRTGSPYNEQFF

J gene: TRBJ1-2
D gene: -
V gene: TRBV9
clone size: -
CDR3 DNA: TGTGCCAGCAGCCCCCCTGGTCCCGGTGGCTACACCTTC
CDR3 protein: CASSPPGPGGYTF

J gene: TRBJ1-2
D gene: -
V gene: TRBV5-5
clone size: -
CDR3 DNA: TGTGCCAGCAGCTGGTACTTAGGAGCTAACTATGGCTACACCTTC
CDR3 protein: CASSWYLGANYGYTF